These T cell receptor beta chains were read from a single sample in a study of cytomegalovirus exposure and HLA in healthy donors. Produced via immunoSEQ multiplex PCR; TCRdb's table is partial and in-frame only. The sample yields tens of thousands of clones, roughly 78% seen once. Sequencing was done on a sample of PBMCs. These receptors came from a male donor in good health and CMV-seropositive. Both conserved end residues are part of each CDR3. The D gene is left open where the match is weak. Only part of the rows carry a size: once, few, many, or a class if the clone is expanded.

size,D,J,V,CDR3,DNA
NA,NA,TRBJ2-7,TRBV19,CASSPPGSPSYEQYF,TGTGCCAGTAGTCCGCCAGGGTCCCCATCCTACGAGCAGTACTTC
NA,NA,TRBJ2-7,TRBV10-1,CASSASHTGSYEQYF,TGCGCCAGCAGTGCCAGCCATACGGGGTCCTACGAGCAGTACTTC
NA,TRBD1,TRBJ2-7,TRBV14,CASSLPGQGSYEQYF,TGTGCCAGCAGCCTCCCGGGACAGGGTTCCTACGAGCAGTACTTC
NA,TRBD2,TRBJ2-5,TRBV5-4,CASSLVSGGPETQYF,TGTGCCAGCAGCTTGGTTAGCGGGGGGCCTGAGACCCAGTACTTC
NA,TRBD1,TRBJ2-7,TRBV27,CASSTPDRAHMSSYEQYF,TGTGCCAGCAGTACTCCGGACAGGGCCCACATGAGCTCCTACGAGCAGTACTTC
once,NA,TRBJ2-3,TRBV25-1,CASRLQGDTQYF,TGTGCCAGCAGGCTACAGGGTGATACGCAGTATTTT
NA,NA,TRBJ2-5,TRBV18,CASSPLGLETQYF,TGTGCCAGCTCACCACTGGGACTAGAGACCCAGTACTTC
NA,TRBD1,TRBJ1-3,TRBV27,CASSSTGSGNTIYF,TGTGCCAGCAGTTCGACAGGGAGTGGAAACACCATATATTTT
NA,NA,TRBJ1-5,TRBV19,CASSISGNQPQHF,TGTGCCAGTAGTATCAGTGGCAATCAGCCCCAGCATTTT
NA,NA,TRBJ2-1,TRBV6-6,CASNGRGEYNEQFF,TGTGCCAGCAATGGCAGGGGGGAGTACAATGAGCAGTTCTTC
NA,NA,TRBJ1-4,TRBV19,CASSIEEAREEKLFF,TGTGCCAGTAGTATAGAAGAGGCTCGAGAAGAAAAACTGTTTTTT
NA,NA,TRBJ2-1,TRBV4-1,CTSSQETRAYNEQFF,TGCACCAGCAGCCAAGAAACTAGAGCCTACAATGAGCAGTTCTTC
NA,NA,TRBJ2-7,TRBV29-1,CSVAQTITYEQYF,TGCAGCGTTGCCCAGACAATTACCTACGAGCAGTACTTC
NA,TRBD2,TRBJ2-5,TRBV6-1,CASSEGTSGYQETQYF,TGTGCCAGCAGTGAAGGGACTAGCGGCTACCAAGAGACCCAGTACTTC
NA,NA,TRBJ2-7,TRBV2,CASKDFLGSSYEQYF,TGTGCCAGCAAAGATTTCCTGGGGAGCTCCTACGAGCAGTACTTC
NA,TRBD1,TRBJ2-7,TRBV30,CAWARQGWEQYF,TGTGCCTGGGCGAGACAGGGTTGGGAGCAGTACTTC
NA,NA,TRBJ2-1,TRBV7-2,CASSLTVYNEQFF,TGTGCCAGCAGCTTAACAGTTTACAATGAGCAGTTCTTC